A selection of T cell receptor beta chains follows, all from one sample in a study of Tregs in tolerant kidney transplant recipients. Libraries were prepared by immunoSEQ multiplex PCR; TCRdb keeps only in-frame clonotypes and omits some of them. The sample contains some 70,000 clones, about 83% of which appear only once. The sequenced sample was CD4+ T cells from blood. These receptor sequences come from a human donor in good health. CDR3s include the opening cysteine and the closing phenylalanine or tryptophan. Fields, in order: D gene, V gene, clone size, J gene, CDR3 protein, CDR3 DNA. D genes are given only for firm matches. The listing skips clone size in some rows; elsewhere it reads once, few, many or a size class.

TRBD2	TRBV4-3	NA	TRBJ2-2	CASSQEYSPGGANTGELFF	TGCGCCAGCAGCCAAGAGTACAGCCCGGGGGGAGCCAACACCGGGGAGCTGTTTTTT
NA	TRBV5-1	NA	TRBJ2-2	CASSLLPNTGELFF	TGCGCCAGCAGCTTACTGCCAAACACCGGGGAGCTGTTTTTT
TRBD2	TRBV5-1	NA	TRBJ2-3	CASSISGGLTDTQYF	TGCGCCAGCAGCATTAGCGGGGGGTTAACAGATACGCAGTATTTT
TRBD1	TRBV7-2	few	TRBJ1-2	CASSPGDRGVGYTF	TGTGCCAGCAGCCCGGGGGACAGGGGCGTTGGCTACACCTTC
TRBD1	TRBV19	NA	TRBJ1-2	CASSISTGGYGYTF	TGTGCCAGTAGTATTTCGACAGGGGGCTATGGCTACACCTTC
TRBD1	TRBV6-7	NA	TRBJ2-3	CASSYARGYSDTQYF	TGTGCCAGCAGTTACGCCAGGGGGTATTCAGATACGCAGTATTTT
NA	TRBV6-1	NA	TRBJ1-1	CASSPLISDEAFF	TGTGCCAGCAGTCCCCTAATATCGGATGAAGCTTTCTTT
NA	TRBV30	NA	TRBJ2-7	CAWSGPRGRGNPYEQYF	TGTGCCTGGAGCGGTCCCAGGGGGAGGGGGAATCCCTACGAGCAGTACTTC
NA	TRBV2	NA	TRBJ1-3	CASITGQGTGNTIYF	TGTGCCAGCATCACGGGACAAGGAACTGGAAACACCATATATTTT
TRBD1	TRBV5-6	NA	TRBJ1-2	CASSRQGYGYTF	TGTGCCAGCAGCAGACAGGGGTATGGCTACACCTTC
NA	TRBV4-3	NA	TRBJ2-7	CASSQDGTSYEQYF	TGCGCCAGCAGCCAAGACGGGACATCCTACGAGCAGTACTTC
NA	TRBV5-6	few	TRBJ1-2	CASSLGSYGYTF	TGTGCCAGCAGCTTGGGTTCCTATGGCTACACCTTC
NA	TRBV4-2	NA	TRBJ2-3	CASSQAGTSDTQYF	TGTGCCAGCAGCCAAGCCGGGACTTCCGATACGCAGTATTTT
NA	TRBV15	few	TRBJ2-2	CATSSLYTGELFF	TGTGCCACCAGCAGTCTCTACACCGGGGAGCTGTTTTTT
TRBD1	TRBV25-1	NA	TRBJ2-5	CASSDLGQGAKETQYF	TGTGCCAGCAGTGACTTAGGGCAGGGGGCAAAAGAGACCCAGTACTTC
NA	TRBV6-6	NA	TRBJ1-5	CASSYPDFQPQHF	TGTGCCAGCAGTTACCCTGACTTTCAGCCCCAGCATTTT
NA	TRBV6-5	NA	TRBJ2-3	CASDCTDTQYF	TGTGCCAGCGATTGCACAGATACGCAGTATTTT
TRBD1	TRBV18	NA	TRBJ2-5	CASSPYNVGQGQETQYF	TGTGCCAGCTCACCATATAATGTGGGACAGGGACAAGAGACCCAGTACTTC
NA	TRBV6-5	NA	TRBJ1-5	CASSSRENQPQHF	TGTGCCAGCAGTTCAAGGGAGAATCAGCCCCAGCATTTT
TRBD2	TRBV11-2	once	TRBJ2-1	CASSLSGGPQLF	TGTGCCAGCAGCTTAAGCGGGGGGCCACAGCTCTTC
NA	TRBV10-3	NA	TRBJ1-5	CAISGGGKGPQHF	TGTGCCATCAGTGGAGGGGGGAAAGGACCCCAGCATTTT
NA	TRBV7-2	NA	TRBJ2-5	CASTLGGLRGSQYF	TGTGCCAGCACCCTGGGGGGATTGCGGGGCTCCCAGTACTTC
NA	TRBV5-6	NA	TRBJ2-7	CASSLATTYEQYF	TGTGCCAGCAGCTTGGCCACGACCTACGAGCAGTACTTC
TRBD2	TRBV5-6	NA	TRBJ2-1	CASSLATGTSVYNEQFF	TGTGCCAGCAGCTTGGCGACCGGGACTAGCGTGTACAATGAGCAGTTCTTC
TRBD2	TRBV19	NA	TRBJ2-1	CASSLAGAQTTYNEQFF	TGTGCCAGTAGTCTAGCGGGAGCTCAAACCACCTACAATGAGCAGTTCTTC
NA	TRBV29-1	NA	TRBJ1-4	CSVEGENEKLFF	TGCAGCGTTGAAGGGGAGAATGAAAAACTGTTTTTT
TRBD1	TRBV7-2	NA	TRBJ2-5	CASSPGTASTTQYF	TGTGCCAGCAGCCCCGGGACAGCCTCAACCACCCAGTACTTC
NA	TRBV6-6	NA	TRBJ2-5	CASSYSIRGGETQYF	TGTGCCAGCAGTTACTCGATCAGGGGTGGAGAGACCCAGTACTTC
NA	TRBV30	NA	TRBJ2-5	CAWGGATQETQYF	TGTGCCTGGGGCGGTGCGACCCAAGAGACCCAGTACTTC
TRBD1	TRBV6-1	NA	TRBJ2-5	CASSVGGRETQYF	TGTGCCAGCAGTGTAGGGGGCCGGGAGACCCAGTACTTC
NA	TRBV5-1	NA	TRBJ2-3	CASTLGQTTDTQYF	TGCGCCAGCACCCTAGGACAGACCACAGATACGCAGTATTTT
TRBD1	TRBV5-1	NA	TRBJ2-7	CASSLDLGDRGYYEQYF	TGCGCCAGCAGCTTGGATCTGGGGGACAGGGGGTACTACGAGCAGTACTTC
NA	TRBV11-3	NA	TRBJ1-5	CASSLERGALGNQPQHF	TGTGCCAGCAGCTTAGAGCGTGGGGCATTAGGCAATCAGCCCCAGCATTTT
NA	TRBV11-3	NA	TRBJ2-1	CASSLDRHNEQFF	TGTGCCAGCAGCTTAGATCGCCACAATGAGCAGTTCTTC
TRBD1	TRBV11-2	NA	TRBJ2-2	CASSSERLRDRDTGELFF	TGTGCCAGCAGCTCAGAAAGGCTCCGGGACAGAGACACCGGGGAGCTGTTTTTT
NA	TRBV9	NA	TRBJ1-2	CASSGGGRERGYTF	TGTGCCAGCAGCGGAGGGGGACGAGAAAGGGGCTACACCTTC
TRBD1	TRBV13	NA	TRBJ1-2	CASSPPRDRVRGYTF	TGTGCCAGCAGCCCTCCCCGGGACAGGGTAAGAGGCTACACCTTC
TRBD2	TRBV29-1	NA	TRBJ2-7	CSGTGRGYEQYF	TGCAGCGGGACGGGGAGGGGCTACGAGCAGTACTTC
TRBD2	TRBV6-1	NA	TRBJ2-5	CASTNVGAGEYF	TGTGCCAGCACCAACGTCGGGGCGGGGGAGTACTTC
NA	TRBV9	NA	TRBJ1-3	CASSPGLVGNTIYF	TGTGCCAGCAGCCCAGGGTTGGTTGGAAACACCATATATTTT
TRBD1	TRBV11-2	NA	TRBJ2-7	CASSLLTGTGFREQYF	TGTGCCAGCAGCTTACTAACCGGGACAGGGTTTCGCGAGCAGTACTTC
NA	TRBV27	NA	TRBJ2-7	CASSLVQSDYEQYF	TGTGCCAGCAGTTTAGTACAGTCCGACTACGAGCAGTACTTC
NA	TRBV7-2	NA	TRBJ2-4	CASSLGRTKNIQYF	TGTGCCAGCAGCTTAGGACGGACCAAAAACATTCAGTACTTC
NA	TRBV25-1	NA	TRBJ2-3	CASRPPGADTQYF	TGTGCCAGCAGACCCCCAGGGGCTGATACGCAGTATTTT
NA	TRBV20-1	NA	TRBJ1-1	CSVKRNTEAFF	TGCAGTGTCAAGAGGAACACTGAAGCTTTCTTT
TRBD1	TRBV7-2	NA	TRBJ2-5	CASSFRATSSGGTQYF	TGTGCCAGCAGCTTCCGGGCCACAAGTTCAGGGGGGACCCAGTACTTC
NA	TRBV11-1	few	TRBJ2-7	CASSLRGADYEQYF	TGTGCCAGCAGCTTACGGGGGGCGGACTACGAGCAGTACTTC
NA	TRBV6-6	NA	TRBJ2-7	CASSLRGRSYEQYF	TGTGCCAGCAGTTTACGGGGGCGCAGCTACGAGCAGTACTTC
NA	TRBV5-6	NA	TRBJ2-7	CASSVPGRVYEQYF	TGTGCCAGCAGCGTCCCGGGACGAGTTTACGAGCAGTACTTC
NA	TRBV5-1	NA	TRBJ1-3	CASSFGSSSGNTIYF	TGCGCCAGCAGCTTCGGCAGTTCCTCTGGAAACACCATATATTTT
NA	TRBV5-4	NA	TRBJ2-5	CASSLKRLEGATQYF	TGTGCCAGCAGCTTGAAGAGACTAGAGGGAGCGACCCAGTACTTC